This T cell receptor beta chain stems from a study of blood T cells in healthy people across ages. Through a sample-barcoded 5' primer and a J-beta primer mix, a second PCR was run for roughly 6 to 12 cycles. Using its own MiXCR run on the 5' RACE reads, TCRdb lists one record per CDR3 protein. Here the sample spans roughly 500,000 distinct CDR3 sequences, about 24% being singletons. As for this clonotype: Its antigen is not known.

The CDR3 is made up of 16 amino acids. Germline lookup yields CDR1 SGHVS and CDR2 FNYEAQ. V lost 0 bases and J 5 bases, leaving 16 bases between the germline ends. General study points: Comparison with aged donors showed that long-lived donors had more naive CD4+ cells and higher diversity. Older age coincided with a roughly linear decline in TCR beta diversity per million T cells.

In each sample, at least 7 million PBMCs were isolated. These data also formed part of another study, on T cells of mothers and their children.

This clonotype was sampled from a boy aged 5-17 years in good health. V and J are TRBV7-6 and TRBJ1-2; D uncertain. Material: blood. This CDR3 reads CASSLAEEGSFYGYTF. CDR3 DNA sequence: TGTGCCAGCAGCTTAGCGGAGGAGGGCAGTTTTTATGGCTACACCTTC.